This T cell receptor (beta chain) stems from a study of shared clonotypes between healthy human individuals. Study-wide background: The plates for each donor numbered three CD4 naive, three CD4 memory, two CD8 naive and one CD8 memory.

The split of CD4+ cells yielded CD45RA+ naive and CD45RA-negative memory subsets. General study results and limits: Donors were few, which limited the genetic and exposure-history diversity represented.

In germline, CDR1 is SGHRS, CDR2 YFSETQ. CDR3 length: 21 amino acids. The V segment lost 4 bases and the J segment 2 bases; nucleotides outside the gene matches: 20. Details on this clone: Its antigen is not identified.

The data were produced by immunoSEQ multiplex PCR, yet TCRdb's version contains in-frame clones alone and is incomplete. The data contain 2 million to 2.5 million clones, more than 90% of them singletons. Input material: naive CD4+ T cells sorted from blood. Subset in this sample: CD45RA+ positively selected. The receptor comes from a man aged 18-30 years in good health. The J gene is TRBJ2-5, the V gene TRBV5-1; 13 positions agree with TRBD2. CDR3 sequence (DNA): TGCGCCAGCAGCCCCCGGGGGGGCAGCGGGACTAGCGGGGAAGGTCAAGAGACCCAGTACTTC. Translation gives CASSPRGGSGTSGEGQETQYF.